This T cell receptor beta chain was identified during a study of blood T cell repertoires in COVID-19. V lost 2 bases and J lost 0, with 12 bases in between. There are 15 residues in the CDR3. Looked up from germline, CDR1 is SGHRS and CDR2 is YFSETQ. Repertoires were generated with immunoSEQ multiplex PCR, while TCRdb's copy carries only in-frame clones and drops some. The profile shows 150,000 to 200,000 clones, 65% to 85% of them singletons. The rearrangement joins TRBV5-1 to TRBJ2-7; D perhaps matches TRBD2 (6 bases). Material for sequencing was peripheral blood. The origin of this receptor is a woman aged 40 to 49 with COVID-19, enrolled during active disease. The DNA of the CDR3 is TGCGCCAGCAGCTTCATCCGGGGGAGCTCCTACGAGCAGTACTTC. This encodes CASSFIRGSSYEQYF.